This passage covers 32 T cell receptor beta chains from one sample sequenced in a study of identical twins. TCRdb used MiXCR to reprocess the 5' RACE reads, holding one entry per CDR3 protein. Of under 900,000 distinct CDR3 sequences in the sample, 9% to 15% were seen once. The sample was also linked to a second study, of yellow fever vaccine responses in identical twins.

Material for sequencing was PBMCs. These TCRs come from a woman under 30 in good health.

The rearrangement links TRBV5-1 to TRBJ2-3; D may match TRBD1 or TRBD2 (5 bases each). The CDR3 extends over 17 amino acids. CDR1 and CDR2 (germline): SGHRS, YFSETQ. Trimming cost V 3 bases and J 5 bases, with 22 bases left between them. CDR3 in DNA: TGCGCCAGCAGCTCCGGGACGGGTTCCACTCGGGGAGATACGCAGTATTTT. It codes for CASSSGTGSTRGDTQYF. The full variable domain, its missing parts supplied by reference TRBV5-1 and TRBJ2-3, is KAGVTQTPRYLIKTRGQQVTLSCSPISGHRSVSWYQQTPGQGLQFLFEYFSETQRNKGNFPGRFSGRQFSNSRSEMNVSTLELGDSALYLCASSSGTGSTRGDTQYFGPGTRLTVL.

This clonotype was seen a handful of times. The V call is TRBV7-8, the J call TRBJ2-2; 7 nucleotides agree with TRBD2. The CDR3 is 20 residues long. V lost 7 bases to trimming and J lost 1 base; unmatched junction nucleotides: 21. Per germline, CDR1 SGHVS and CDR2 FQNEAQ. In DNA, the CDR3 is TGTGCCAGCATCCCACTAATCTTCGGGGGGAGGTCTAAGAACACCGGGGAGCTGTTTTTT. Its protein product is CASIPLIFGGRSKNTGELFF.

This clonotype was observed many times. V gene TRBV28 combines with J gene TRBJ1-1; no firm D call. Germline V gives CDR1 MDHEN, CDR2 SYDVKM. The CDR3 has 13 amino acids. V was pared by 4 bases and J by 2 bases, with 8 bases between. This CDR3 reads CASSYRRNTEAFF. The DNA for the CDR3 is TGTGCCAGCAGTTACCGCAGAAACACTGAAGCTTTCTTT.

The table lists this clonotype with many counts. CDR3 amino acids: CASTNRTAGNTIYF. The CDR3, as DNA: TGTGCCAGCACTAATAGGACGGCTGGAAACACCATATATTTT. The genes are TRBV12-3 or TRBV12-4 and TRBJ1-3, with unresolved D. V was clipped by 7 bases and J by 2 bases, with 12 bases between them. There are 14 residues in the CDR3.

V is TRBV5-1 and J is TRBJ2-6, with 8 nucleotides matching TRBD1. This CDR3 spans 19 amino acids. Germline lookup yields CDR1 SGHRS and CDR2 YFSETQ. V lost 4 bases and J lost 0; bases outside the gene matches: 12. CDR3 sequence: CASSLEPGQVLSGANVLTF. As DNA, the CDR3 is TGCGCCAGCAGCCTTGAACCGGGACAGGTCCTCTCTGGGGCCAACGTCCTGACTTTC.

V and J are TRBV25-1 and TRBJ2-1; D remains ambiguous. Germline V gene data show CDR1 as MGHDK and CDR2 as SYGVNS. Between the trimmed V and J ends, which lost 0 bases and 8 bases, there was a span of 14 bases. The CDR3 sequence is 15 residues long. The CDR3 is CASSEYSLARDEQFF. The CDR3 coding sequence is TGTGCCAGCAGTGAATACAGTCTGGCCCGGGATGAGCAGTTCTTC.

This clonotype was counted between two and nine times. The CDR3 region is CSARAGVGETQYF. CDR3 DNA: TGCAGTGCTAGGGCAGGGGTAGGGGAGACCCAGTACTTC. V is TRBV20-1 and J is TRBJ2-5, with D possibly being TRBD1 (6 bases). Per germline, CDR1 DFQATT and CDR2 SNEGSKA (reference sequence). V was trimmed by 3 bases and J by 5 bases, leaving 13 bases between them. CDR3 length: 13 amino acids.

The sample holds a few counts of this clonotype. The chain joins TRBV10-2 to TRBJ2-7; weak D call: TRBD2 (7 bases). V was trimmed by 2 bases and J by 5 bases, leaving 10 bases between them. Germline V CDR1 and CDR2: WSHSY, SAAADI. The CDR3 is made up of 13 amino acids. The DNA of the CDR3 is TGCGCCAGCAGTGAGGGCGGGGGCCACGAGCAGTACGTC. It translates to CASSEGGGHEQYV.

The chain joins TRBV15 to TRBJ2-6; 8 nucleotides align to TRBD1. CDR1 and CDR2 (germline): LNHNV, YYDKDF (reference sequence). The CDR3 totals 20 residues. V was pared by 3 bases and J by 3 bases, with 16 bases of the junction left unmatched. CDR3 nucleotides: TGTGCCACCAGCAGTTTATTTCCGGGACAGGCGTTGTATGGGGCCAACGTCCTGACTTTC. The encoded protein is CATSSLFPGQALYGANVLTF.

The chain employs TRBV11-2 and TRBJ2-1, with TRBD1 identical over 7 bases. CDR1 and CDR2 (germline): SGHAT, FQNNGV. The CDR3 is 19 amino acids. The junction had 21 bases not matched to a gene; V was cut back by 5 bases and J by 5 bases. This chain's CDR3 is CASSPIGDRFSSINNEQFF. The CDR3 DNA follows: TGTGCCAGCAGCCCGATTGGGGACAGATTTTCTTCCATCAACAATGAGCAGTTCTTC.

The chain carries TRBV12-3 or TRBV12-4 and TRBJ1-3; no definite D call. The CDR3 is 15 amino acids. V lost 6 bases, J lost 0 bases, and 12 bases lay in between. CDR3 protein: CASSRRRFSGNTIYF. In DNA form, the CDR3 reads TGTGCCAGCAGCCGACGACGGTTCTCTGGAAACACCATATATTTT.

The chain recombines TRBV18 with TRBJ1-4, with 7 bases identical to TRBD1. This CDR3 spans 13 amino acids. With V trimmed by 3 bases and J by 12 bases, 7 bases remained unmatched. CDR1 and CDR2 from the germline V gene are KGHSH and LQKENI. CDR3 DNA sequence: TGTGCCAGCTCACCCTACAACGACAGGGAACTGTTTTTT. It translates to CASSPYNDRELFF.

This clonotype has at least ten counts. The rearrangement joins TRBV5-1 to TRBJ1-1, with D hard to call. CDR3 size: 11 residues. The germline V gene has CDR1 SGHRS and CDR2 YFSETQ. The V end was cut by 5 bases, the J end by 8 bases, with 10 bases between. CDR3 DNA: TGCGCCAGCAGATTGACAACAGAAGCTTTCTTT. This encodes CASRLTTEAFF.

This clonotype was seen more than once but under ten times. This chain links TRBV6-1 with TRBJ2-5; TRBD1 or TRBD2 may be the D gene (6 bases each). The ends were cut back, 7 bases at V and 2 bases at J, with 23 bases in the middle. Looked up from germline, CDR1 is MNHNS and CDR2 is SASEGT. The CDR3 spans 17 residues. The CDR3 region is CASTRVSLGGGQETQYF. DNA for the CDR3: TGTGCCAGCACCCGAGTTAGTTTAGGGGGAGGTCAAGAGACCCAGTACTTC.

The chain is built from TRBV6-5 and TRBJ2-1; no clear D. V lost 0 bases to trimming and J lost 3 bases, with 9 bases between them. The CDR3 loop spans 15 amino acids. CDR1 is MNHEY, CDR2 SVGAGI, per germline. DNA of the CDR3: TGTGCCAGCAGTTACTCCAGTTCCTACTACAATGAGCAGTTCTTC. Translating gives CASSYSSSYYNEQFF.

This clonotype was seen a few times. The rearrangement uses TRBV5-6 and TRBJ2-2; 9 nucleotides line up with TRBD2. The CDR3 is 15 amino acids. Germline V CDR1 and CDR2: SGHDT, YYEEEE. Trimming took 2 bases from V and 5 from J; bases not matched to a gene: 4. The CDR3 region has the DNA TGTGCCAGCAGCTTTATAGCGGGGGCTACCGGGGAGCTGTTTTTT. Its translation is CASSFIAGATGELFF. The full variable domain, completed using reference TRBV5-6 and TRBJ2-2, is DAGVTQSPTHLIKTRGQQVTLRCSPKSGHDTVSWYQQALGQGPQFIFQYYEEEERQRGNFPDRFSGHQFPNYSSELNVNALLLGDSALYLCASSFIAGATGELFFGEGSRLTVL.

The chain is built from TRBV7-9 and TRBJ1-1; D is uncertain. The CDR3 contains 15 residues. The germline V gene encodes CDR1 SEHNR and CDR2 FQNEAQ (reference sequence). Trimming pared 5 bases from V and 1 base from J, leaving 14 bases between. CDR3 loop: CASSPPQSWNTEAFF. CDR3 nucleotides: TGTGCCAGCAGCCCCCCACAATCCTGGAACACTGAAGCTTTCTTT. Full variable domain (rest looked up from reference TRBV7-9 and TRBJ1-1): DTGVSQNPRHKITKRGQNVTFRCDPISEHNRLYWYRQTLGQGPEFLTYFQNEAQLEKSRLLSDRFSAERPKGSFSTLEIQRTEQGDSAMYLCASSPPQSWNTEAFFGQGTRLTVV.

This clonotype has ten or more counts. The chain recombines TRBV7-2 with TRBJ2-4; the D gene could be TRBD1 or TRBD2 (5 bases each). This CDR3 contains 15 residues. Trimming shortened V by 1 base and J by 7 bases, and 14 bases separated the two germline ends. Germline loops: CDR1 SGHTA, CDR2 FQGNSA. The CDR3 here is CASSLVAGEGNIQYF. CDR3 DNA: TGTGCCAGCAGCTTAGTAGCCGGAGAGGGGAACATTCAGTACTTC.

This rearrangement joins TRBV5-1 to TRBJ2-6; D ambiguous. CDR1 SGHRS and CDR2 YFSETQ come from the germline V gene. This CDR3 contains 14 residues. Trimming stripped 4 bases from V and 0 bases from J, with 5 bases between. The CDR3 is CASSASSGANVLTF. The CDR3 DNA follows: TGCGCCAGCAGCGCCAGCTCTGGGGCCAACGTCCTGACTTTC.

Written as DNA, the CDR3 is TGTGCCAGCAGTTTTCGGCTAGCCTACGAGCAGTACTTC. Protein sequence: CASSFRLAYEQYF. The rearrangement uses TRBV12-3 or TRBV12-4 and TRBJ2-7, with D hard to call. V lost 3 bases and J 2 bases, leaving 8 bases between the germline ends. The CDR3 totals 13 residues.

This clonotype was seen only a few times. This chain links TRBV3-1 with TRBJ2-2, with 11 bases that match TRBD2. The CDR3 length is 16 residues. The germline CDR1 and CDR2 sequences are LGHDT and YNNKEL (reference sequence). V gave up 5 bases and J gave up 1 base; unmatched junction bases: 3. DNA of the CDR3: TGTGCCAGCAGCACTACTAGCGGGGGGAACACCGGGGAGCTGTTTTTT. Amino acids: CASSTTSGGNTGELFF.

The sample holds a few counts of this clonotype. J is TRBJ2-1 and V is TRBV6-2 or TRBV6-3; 8 bases match TRBD2. The CDR3 covers 18 residues. J gave up 1 base and V 6 bases, and 14 bases lay outside the gene matches. Germline values: CDR1 MNHEY, CDR2 SVGEGT. This chain's CDR3 is CASSKFRAGVSSYNEQFF. The DNA of the CDR3 is TGTGCCAGCAGCAAATTTAGAGCGGGAGTGAGTTCCTACAATGAGCAGTTCTTC.

This clonotype was counted a few times. The chain combines TRBV7-9 with TRBJ2-5, with 7 bases fitting TRBD2. CDR1 is SEHNR and CDR2 is FQNEAQ in the germline V gene (reference sequence). The CDR3 runs 14 residues. The J segment lost 8 bases and the V segment lost 5 bases, leaving 11 bases of the junction unmatched. The CDR3 here is CASSAGTTSKTQYF. The CDR3 DNA reads TGTGCCAGCAGCGCCGGGACTACGAGTAAAACCCAGTACTTC.

This clonotype was seen more than once but under ten times. The chain carries TRBV3-1 and TRBJ1-1; D gene unclear. CDR1 LGHDT and CDR2 YNNKEL come from the germline V gene (reference sequence). The CDR3 runs to 13 residues. Trimming left V 6 bases short and J 1 base short, with 9 bases between. CDR3 in DNA: TGTGCCAGCAGACATTCTGCGAACACTGAAGCTTTCTTT. This translates into CASRHSANTEAFF. The entire variable domain, with the rest obtained from reference TRBV3-1 and TRBJ1-1, is as follows: DTAVSQTPKYLVTQMGNDKSIKCEQNLGHDTMYWYKQDSKKFLKIMFSYNNKELIINETVPNRFSPKSPDKAHLNLHINSLELGDSAVYFCASRHSANTEAFFGQGTRLTVV.

A few counts support this clonotype. This rearrangement joins TRBV11-2 to TRBJ2-7, with D perhaps TRBD2 (5 bases). Per the germline V gene, CDR1 is SGHAT and CDR2 is FQNNGV. Trimming removed 5 bases from V and 1 base from J, with 18 bases in between. This CDR3 region has 16 residues. Here the CDR3 DNA reads TGTGCCAGCAGCGTACACTCGGGATTCCCATCCTACGAGCAGTACTTC. This sequence encodes CASSVHSGFPSYEQYF.

This clonotype was observed a handful of times. This sequence joins TRBV2 and TRBJ1-2; the D is unclear. The CDR3 has 15 residues. V lost 6 bases, J lost 0 bases, and 14 bases lay in between. Germline V gene sequence: CDR1 SNHLY, CDR2 FYNNEI. The CDR3 sequence is CASRLQGSSNYGYTF. Written as DNA, the CDR3 is TGTGCCAGCAGACTTCAAGGCAGCTCTAACTATGGCTACACCTTC.

This clonotype showed up just a few times. The V gene is TRBV6-5, the J gene TRBJ1-2; D unresolved. In germline, CDR1 is MNHEY, CDR2 SVGAGI. The V gene lost 3 bases and the J gene lost 4 bases, with 18 bases spanning the gap. The CDR3 contains 16 residues. CDR3: CASSYGSPPRSYGYTF. The CDR3 DNA is TGTGCCAGCAGTTATGGCTCCCCCCCAAGGAGCTATGGCTACACCTTC.

This clonotype was counted only a few times. Its ends do not fully match the called genes, so a read error is possible. The V call is TRBV20-1, the J call TRBJ2-2; 14 bases are shared with TRBD2. Germline CDR1 and CDR2: DFQATT and SNEGSKA (reference sequence). The CDR3 spans 15 residues. Written as DNA, the CDR3 is TGCAGTGCTAGGGGACTAGCGGGAGCCACCGGGCAGCTGTTTTTT. It codes for CSARGLAGATGQLFF.

This chain links TRBV20-1 with TRBJ2-5, with 13 bases fitting TRBD2. The J segment lost 4 bases and the V segment lost 5 bases, leaving 16 bases of the junction unmatched. CDR3 length equals 18 residues. Germline V gene data show CDR1 as DFQATT and CDR2 as SNEGSKA (reference sequence). The DNA for the CDR3 is TGCAGTGCTGAAACCGGGACTAGCGGGATTGGTAACGGAGAGACCCAGTACTTC. It translates to CSAETGTSGIGNGETQYF.

The V gene is TRBV5-5, the J gene TRBJ2-3; no reliable D call. The V and J ends lost 2 bases and 2 bases respectively, with 6 bases between them. The germline V gene has CDR1 SGHKS and CDR2 YYEKEE (reference sequence). This CDR3 is 13 amino acids long. This CDR3 reads CASSFMSTDTQYF. CDR3 in DNA: TGTGCCAGCAGCTTTATGTCCACAGATACGCAGTATTTT.

At least ten counts were recorded for this clonotype. This chain connects TRBV12-3 or TRBV12-4 to TRBJ1-3; D call uncertain. CDR3 length equals 15 residues. Trimming shortened V by 2 bases and J by 2 bases, and 10 bases separated the two germline ends. The CDR3 reads CASSLSRLTGNTIYF. The CDR3 DNA follows: TGTGCCAGCAGTTTAAGCAGGCTTACTGGAAACACCATATATTTT.

There are many counts of this clonotype. V is TRBV9 and J is TRBJ2-4; the match to TRBD2 covers 10 bases. Germline V gene data show CDR1 as SGDLS and CDR2 as YYNGEE. Trimming took 10 bases from V and 2 from J; bases not matched to a gene: 6. The CDR3 loop spans 14 amino acids. The CDR3 is CAPERGGPKNIQYF. CDR3 sequence (DNA): TGTGCCCCGGAGCGGGGGGGCCCCAAAAACATTCAGTACTTC.